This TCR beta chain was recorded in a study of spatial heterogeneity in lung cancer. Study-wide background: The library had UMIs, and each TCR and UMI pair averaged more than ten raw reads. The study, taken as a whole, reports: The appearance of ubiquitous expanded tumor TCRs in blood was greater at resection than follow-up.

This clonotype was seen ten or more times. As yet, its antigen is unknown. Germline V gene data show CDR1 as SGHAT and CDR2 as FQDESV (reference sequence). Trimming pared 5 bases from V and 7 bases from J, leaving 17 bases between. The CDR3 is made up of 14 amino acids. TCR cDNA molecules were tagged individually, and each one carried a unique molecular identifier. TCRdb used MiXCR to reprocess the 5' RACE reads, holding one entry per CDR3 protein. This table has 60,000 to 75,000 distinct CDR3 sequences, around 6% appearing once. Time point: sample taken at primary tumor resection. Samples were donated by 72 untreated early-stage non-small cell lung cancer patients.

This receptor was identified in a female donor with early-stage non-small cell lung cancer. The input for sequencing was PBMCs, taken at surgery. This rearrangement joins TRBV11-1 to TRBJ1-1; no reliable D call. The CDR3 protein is CASSPRRGTGEAFF. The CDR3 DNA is TGTGCCAGCAGCCCACGACGGGGAACGGGTGAAGCTTTCTTT.